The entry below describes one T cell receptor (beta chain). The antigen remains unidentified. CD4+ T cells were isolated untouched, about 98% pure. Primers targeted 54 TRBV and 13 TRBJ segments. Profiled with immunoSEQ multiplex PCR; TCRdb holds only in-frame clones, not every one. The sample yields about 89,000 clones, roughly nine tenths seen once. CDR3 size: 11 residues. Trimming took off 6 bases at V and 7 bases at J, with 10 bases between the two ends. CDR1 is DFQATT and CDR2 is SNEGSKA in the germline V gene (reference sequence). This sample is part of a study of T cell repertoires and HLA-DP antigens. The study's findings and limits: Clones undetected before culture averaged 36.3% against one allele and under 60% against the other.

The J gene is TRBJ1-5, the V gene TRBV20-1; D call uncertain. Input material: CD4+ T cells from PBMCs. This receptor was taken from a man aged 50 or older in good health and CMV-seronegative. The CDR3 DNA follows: TGCAGTGCCGGTGTAGAACAGCCCCAGCATTTT. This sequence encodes CSAGVEQPQHF.